The following is a TCR beta chain sequence with its context. Germline V gene lookup returns CDR1 SGHNT and CDR2 YYREEE (reference sequence). This CDR3 is 14 amino acids long. V shed 5 bases and J 2 bases; nucleotides not matched to a gene: 5. In the authors' methods: Estimated nucleated cell counts came from reference gene primer amplification. This table comes from immunoSEQ multiplex PCR, and its TCRdb copy is limited to in-frame clones, with some not included. V, J and clone size derive from that table, while D and trimming were established from the DNA sequence. The top ten hold 9% to 15% of the sample, which has 100,000 to 150,000 clones, approximately 84% seen once. These data originate in a study of blood T cell repertoires in COVID-19. As for the study in general: Acute and convalescent COVID-19 specimens originated in the United States, Italy and Spain. Nucleic acid was either cDNA or gDNA, and it came from T cells, B-cell-depleted T cells, or PBMCs.

The rearrangement uses TRBV5-4 and TRBJ2-7, with 9 bases aligning to TRBD2. The sequenced sample consisted of peripheral blood. This sequence originates from a woman aged 55-69 years with acute or convalescent COVID-19. The CDR3 coding sequence is TGTGCCAGCAGTCGTAGCGGGGGCCCCTACGAGCAGTACTTC. This sequence encodes CASSRSGGPYEQYF.